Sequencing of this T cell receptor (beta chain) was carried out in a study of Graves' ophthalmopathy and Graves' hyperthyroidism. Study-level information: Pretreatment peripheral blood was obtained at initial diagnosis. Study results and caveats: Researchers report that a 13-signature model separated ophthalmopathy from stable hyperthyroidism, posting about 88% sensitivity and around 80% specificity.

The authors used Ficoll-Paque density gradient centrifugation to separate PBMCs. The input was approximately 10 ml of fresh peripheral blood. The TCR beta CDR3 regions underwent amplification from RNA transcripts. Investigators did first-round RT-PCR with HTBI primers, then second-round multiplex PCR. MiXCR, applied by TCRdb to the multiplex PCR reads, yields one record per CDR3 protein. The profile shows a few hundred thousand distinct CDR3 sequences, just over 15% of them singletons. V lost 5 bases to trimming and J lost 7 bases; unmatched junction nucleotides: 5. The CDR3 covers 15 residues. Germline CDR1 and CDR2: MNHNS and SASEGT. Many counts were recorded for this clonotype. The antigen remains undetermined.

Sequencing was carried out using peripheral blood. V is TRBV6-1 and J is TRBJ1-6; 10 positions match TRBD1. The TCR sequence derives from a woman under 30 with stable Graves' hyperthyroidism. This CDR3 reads CASSRPGQGNSPLHF. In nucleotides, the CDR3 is TGTGCCAGCAGTCGGCCGGGACAGGGGAATTCACCCCTCCACTTT.